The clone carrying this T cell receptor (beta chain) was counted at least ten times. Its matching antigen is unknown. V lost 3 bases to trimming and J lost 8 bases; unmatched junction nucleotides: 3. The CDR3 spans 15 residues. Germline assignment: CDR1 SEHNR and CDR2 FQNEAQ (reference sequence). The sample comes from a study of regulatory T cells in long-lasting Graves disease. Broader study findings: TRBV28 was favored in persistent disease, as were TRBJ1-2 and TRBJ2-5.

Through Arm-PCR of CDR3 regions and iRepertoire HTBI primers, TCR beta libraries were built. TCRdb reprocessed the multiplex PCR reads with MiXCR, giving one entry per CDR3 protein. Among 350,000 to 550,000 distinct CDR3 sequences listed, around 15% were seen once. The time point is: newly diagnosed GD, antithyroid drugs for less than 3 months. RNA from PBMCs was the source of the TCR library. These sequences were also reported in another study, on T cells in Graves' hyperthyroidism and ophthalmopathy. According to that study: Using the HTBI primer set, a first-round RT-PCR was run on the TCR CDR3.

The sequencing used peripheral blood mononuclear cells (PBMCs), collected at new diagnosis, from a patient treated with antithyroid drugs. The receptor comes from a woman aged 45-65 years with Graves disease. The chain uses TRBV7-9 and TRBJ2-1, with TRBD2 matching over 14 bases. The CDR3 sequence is CASSFGTSGRHEQFF. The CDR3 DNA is TGTGCCAGCAGCTTTGGGACTAGCGGGAGACATGAGCAGTTCTTC.